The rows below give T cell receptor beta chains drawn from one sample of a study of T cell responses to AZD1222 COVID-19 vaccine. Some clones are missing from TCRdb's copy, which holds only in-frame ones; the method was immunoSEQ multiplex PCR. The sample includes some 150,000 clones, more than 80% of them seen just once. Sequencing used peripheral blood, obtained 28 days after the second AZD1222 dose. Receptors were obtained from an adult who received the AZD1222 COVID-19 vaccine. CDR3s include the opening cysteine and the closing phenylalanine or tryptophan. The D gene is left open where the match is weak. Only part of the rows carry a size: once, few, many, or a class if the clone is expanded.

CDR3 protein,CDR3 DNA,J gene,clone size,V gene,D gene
CASSFGSANMNTEAFF,TGCGCCAGCAGCTTTGGCAGCGCGAATATGAACACTGAAGCTTTCTTT,TRBJ1-1,few,TRBV5-1,NA
CASSGVGNTEAFF,TGTGCCAGCAGCGGAGTGGGGAACACTGAAGCTTTCTTT,TRBJ1-1,NA,TRBV5-4,NA
CASSLGRNWHEQYF,TGTGCCAGCAGCTTAGGTCGGAATTGGCACGAGCAGTACTTC,TRBJ2-7,NA,TRBV7-2,NA
CSARGREKLFF,TGCAGCGCCAGAGGCCGGGAGAAACTGTTTTTT,TRBJ1-4,NA,TRBV29-1,NA
CASSLELITYNEQFF,TGTGCCAGCAGCTTAGAGCTTATAACCTACAATGAGCAGTTCTTC,TRBJ2-1,NA,TRBV11-2,NA
CARGLPQGSKNIQYF,TGTGCCAGGGGCTTACCACAGGGGTCCAAAAACATTCAGTACTTC,TRBJ2-4,once,TRBV7-2,TRBD1
CASSYSNGTSGRVLYNEQFF,TGTGCCAGCAGTTACTCGAATGGGACTAGCGGGAGGGTTCTTTACAATGAGCAGTTCTTC,TRBJ2-1,NA,TRBV6-2/TRBV6-3,TRBD2
CASSDWGDEQFF,TGTGCCAGCTCTGACTGGGGTGATGAGCAGTTCTTC,TRBJ2-1,once,TRBV18,NA
CASSLVPTEAFF,TGTGCCAGCAGCTTAGTACCCACTGAAGCTTTCTTT,TRBJ1-1,NA,TRBV7-2,NA
CASSLGRGVNTEAFF,TGTGCCAGCAGCTTGGGTAGGGGAGTGAACACTGAAGCTTTCTTT,TRBJ1-1,NA,TRBV5-4,NA
CASSSPWGRDSYEQYF,TGCGCCAGCAGCTCCCCTTGGGGGAGGGACTCCTACGAGCAGTACTTC,TRBJ2-7,NA,TRBV5-1,TRBD2
CASAMTIGELFF,TGTGCTAGTGCCATGACCATCGGGGAGCTGTTTTTT,TRBJ2-2,NA,TRBV12-5,NA
CASSEDPGRGLYEQYF,TGTGCCAGCAGTGAAGACCCCGGCAGGGGGCTCTACGAGCAGTACTTC,TRBJ2-7,NA,TRBV2,TRBD1
CASSFGSTGELFF,TGTGCCAGCAGCTTTGGTTCAACCGGGGAGCTGTTTTTT,TRBJ2-2,NA,TRBV7-2,NA
CASSQGGSGNTIYF,TGTGCCAGCAGCCAAGGGGGATCTGGAAACACCATATATTTT,TRBJ1-3,NA,TRBV14,NA
CASSDKGAGEKLFF,TGTGCCAGCAGTGATAAGGGGGCAGGTGAAAAACTGTTTTTT,TRBJ1-4,NA,TRBV6-1,TRBD1
CASSQGQSPLSSYEQYF,TGCGCCAGCAGCCAAGGCCAGAGCCCCCTAAGCTCCTACGAGCAGTACTTC,TRBJ2-7,NA,TRBV4-1,NA
CASSRGVGAGGKTDTQYF,TGTGCCAGCAGCCGAGGGGTTGGAGCGGGAGGTAAAACAGATACGCAGTATTTT,TRBJ2-3,NA,TRBV4-2,TRBD2
CASGGASASYEQYF,TGTGCCAGCGGGGGGGCTTCAGCATCCTACGAGCAGTACTTC,TRBJ2-7,NA,TRBV6-5,NA
CASSLQSSGLSSYEQYF,TGTGCCAGCAGCTTACAATCTAGCGGCTTAAGCTCCTACGAGCAGTACTTC,TRBJ2-7,NA,TRBV7-2,TRBD2
CASSLQGARTEAFF,TGTGCCAGCAGTTTACAGGGGGCGCGTACTGAAGCTTTCTTT,TRBJ1-1,NA,TRBV6-5,TRBD1
CASSLGGTTGVPGYTF,TGTGCCAGCAGCCTAGGGGGGACGACAGGGGTCCCTGGCTACACCTTC,TRBJ1-2,NA,TRBV7-8,TRBD1
CASSEGGQGAGELFF,TGTGCCAGCAGTGAAGGGGGACAGGGGGCCGGGGAGCTGTTTTTT,TRBJ2-2,NA,TRBV6-1,TRBD1
CASSQNEALHF,TGTGCCAGCAGCCAAAACGAGGCCCTCCACTTT,TRBJ1-6,NA,TRBV3-1/TRBV3-2,NA
CASSEVSGTGELFF,TGCGCCAGCAGTGAGGTTAGCGGCACCGGGGAGCTGTTTTTT,TRBJ2-2,NA,TRBV10-1,NA
CASSLDELRVNSPLHF,TGCGCCAGCAGCTTGGATGAGCTTCGGGTTAATTCACCCCTCCACTTT,TRBJ1-6,NA,TRBV5-1,NA
CASSQEAGGAGTEAFF,TGCGCCAGCAGCCAAGAGGCAGGGGGCGCGGGTACTGAAGCTTTCTTT,TRBJ1-1,NA,TRBV4-1,TRBD1
CASSLVETSGTDTQYF,TGTGCCAGCAGCTTGGTCGAGACTAGCGGCACAGATACGCAGTATTTT,TRBJ2-3,NA,TRBV5-4,TRBD2
CASSQDQDRAFF,TGCGCCAGCAGTCAAGATCAGGACCGGGCTTTCTTT,TRBJ1-1,NA,TRBV5-1,NA